Listed below are T cell receptor beta chains from one sample, sequenced in a study of graft-versus-host responses after intestinal transplantation. Their target antigens are unknown. Here immunoSEQ multiplex PCR was the method, and the copy in TCRdb shows in-frame clones only, minus some. The sample includes some 100,000 clones, roughly 91% of them seen just once. The sequences come from unstimulated CD8+ T cells sorted from spleen or lymph node cells, collected before transplant. The receptors were sampled from a human donor who was the organ donor for an intestinal transplant. Both conserved end residues are part of each CDR3. D genes are given only for firm matches. Not every row has a clone size; where given, it reads once, few, many or a size class.

TRBJ2-1	TRBD2	TRBV7-9	.	CASSSWGGNNEQFF	TGTGCCAGCAGCTCCTGGGGGGGTAACAATGAGCAGTTCTTC
TRBJ2-1	.	TRBV19	once	CASSMASYNEQFF	TGTGCCAGTAGTATGGCCTCATACAATGAGCAGTTCTTC
TRBJ1-1	TRBD1	TRBV7-9	once	CASSQPQGANTEAFF	TGTGCCAGCAGCCAACCCCAGGGGGCGAACACTGAAGCTTTCTTT
TRBJ2-1	TRBD2	TRBV2	.	CASSEASSGGTNEQFF	TGTGCCAGCAGTGAAGCCTCTAGCGGGGGGACCAATGAGCAGTTCTTC
TRBJ2-2	.	TRBV11-2	.	CASSSQVDRSFGGEELFF	TGTGCCAGCAGCTCGCAAGTCGACAGAAGCTTCGGCGGGGAGGAGCTGTTTTTT
TRBJ1-2	.	TRBV9	once	CASSVSPTLGGANYGYTF	TGTGCCAGCAGCGTTTCACCCACGTTGGGTGGAGCTAACTATGGCTACACCTTC
TRBJ1-6	.	TRBV5-1	.	CASSLDGANSPLHF	TGCGCCAGCAGCTTGGATGGGGCCAATTCACCCCTCCACTTT
TRBJ1-2	TRBD1	TRBV5-1	.	CASSSRQGAYRYTF	TGCGCCAGCAGCTCCAGACAGGGGGCGTATCGCTACACCTTC
TRBJ2-7	.	TRBV28	.	CASSGTVAYEQYF	TGTGCCAGCAGTGGGACTGTTGCCTACGAGCAGTACTTC
TRBJ2-4	TRBD1	TRBV28	once	CASSLRDRAHIQYF	TGTGCCAGCAGTCTCCGGGACAGGGCACACATTCAGTACTTC
TRBJ2-5	.	TRBV19	.	CASSIVLEETQYF	TGTGCCAGTAGTATTGTACTAGAAGAGACCCAGTACTTC
TRBJ2-5	TRBD2	TRBV18	.	CASSSLAGPVTQYF	TGTGCCAGCTCATCCCTAGCGGGCCCCGTAACCCAGTACTTC
TRBJ1-1	.	TRBV10-1	.	CASSDRSTEAFF	TGCGCCAGCAGCGACAGGAGCACTGAAGCTTTCTTT
TRBJ1-2	.	TRBV18	once	CATWGSGYTF	TGTGCCACTTGGGGCTCCGGCTACACCTTC
TRBJ2-7	TRBD1	TRBV28	.	CASTTGGGHEQYF	TGTGCCAGCACGACAGGGGGCGGTCACGAGCAGTACTTC
TRBJ1-2	.	TRBV7-9	.	CASSLEPFYGYTF	TGTGCCAGCAGCCTTGAGCCCTTCTATGGCTACACCTTC
TRBJ2-7	TRBD2	TRBV7-2	.	CASSFARGSYEQYF	TGTGCCAGCAGCTTTGCGCGGGGGTCCTACGAGCAGTACTTC
TRBJ2-7	TRBD2	TRBV4-2	.	CASSPSSSGSSVQYF	TGTGCCAGCAGCCCTTCTTCCAGCGGGAGTTCGGTGCAGTACTTC
TRBJ2-5	TRBD1	TRBV11-3	.	CASSSTTGRQETQYF	TGTGCCAGCAGCTCTACGACAGGGCGCCAAGAGACCCAGTACTTC
TRBJ2-3	.	TRBV11-2	.	CASSRPTTPLPDTQYF	TGTGCCAGCAGCCGCCCTACTACCCCCCTTCCAGATACGCAGTATTTT
TRBJ1-6	.	TRBV27	.	CASSPLIGSSYNSPLHF	TGTGCCAGCAGTCCTCTAATCGGGAGCTCCTATAATTCACCCCTCCACTTT
TRBJ2-1	.	TRBV30	.	CAWSVGTLNNEQFF	TGTGCCTGGAGTGTCGGGACACTTAACAATGAGCAGTTCTTC
TRBJ2-7	.	TRBV27	.	CASSDIESSYEQYF	TGTGCCAGCAGCGACATAGAGAGCTCCTACGAGCAGTACTTC
TRBJ2-7	.	TRBV7-2	.	CASSFWLAYEQYF	TGTGCCAGCAGCTTTTGGTTAGCCTACGAGCAGTACTTC
TRBJ2-5	TRBD2	TRBV5-1	.	CASSLEAGRVQYF	TGCGCCAGCAGCTTAGAAGCGGGGAGGGTGCAGTACTTC
TRBJ2-7	.	TRBV6-1	.	CASSADSYEQYF	TGTGCCAGCAGTGCGGACAGCTACGAGCAGTACTTC
TRBJ2-7	.	TRBV7-9	.	CASSLGEAAQYEQYF	TGTGCCAGCAGCTTAGGAGAGGCAGCTCAATACGAGCAGTACTTC
TRBJ2-7	TRBD1	TRBV7-9	.	CASSLDGFGTDYEQYF	TGTGCCAGCAGCTTAGATGGCTTCGGGACAGATTACGAGCAGTACTTC
TRBJ2-5	.	TRBV7-3	.	CASSSGLGETQYF	TGTGCCAGCAGCTCAGGGTTAGGAGAGACCCAGTACTTC
TRBJ2-3	TRBD2	TRBV7-8	.	CASSHIAGLSDTQYF	TGTGCCAGCAGTCATATAGCGGGACTGTCAGATACGCAGTATTTT
TRBJ1-2	.	TRBV27	.	CASSPGPRGYTF	TGTGCCAGCAGTCCCGGTCCGCGGGGCTACACCTTC
TRBJ1-1	TRBD1	TRBV27	.	CASSGQEVTEAFF	TGTGCCAGCTCGGGACAGGAGGTAACTGAAGCTTTCTTT
TRBJ2-3	.	TRBV19	.	CASRDIPGTDTQYF	TGTGCCAGTAGAGACATCCCGGGCACAGATACGCAGTATTTT
TRBJ2-1	TRBD2	TRBV7-2	.	CASSLTSDWLEQFF	TGTGCCAGCAGCTTAACTAGCGATTGGCTTGAGCAGTTCTTC
TRBJ1-1	.	TRBV20-1	.	CSAWLFSEAFF	TGCAGTGCTTGGTTGTTCAGTGAAGCTTTCTTT
TRBJ1-2	TRBD1	TRBV27	.	CASSPIIGDSDYGYTF	TGTGCCAGCAGTCCAATTATCGGGGACAGCGACTATGGCTACACCTTC
TRBJ2-7	.	TRBV19	.	CASSIAVTGEQYF	TGTGCCAGTAGTATAGCGGTCACAGGGGAGCAGTACTTC
TRBJ2-4	.	TRBV27	.	CASRPGRIAKNIQYF	TGTGCCAGCAGGCCAGGGCGAATAGCCAAAAACATTCAGTACTTC
TRBJ1-2	TRBD1	TRBV30	.	CAWIPLEGAHGYTF	TGTGCCTGGATTCCACTGGAGGGGGCGCATGGCTACACCTTC
TRBJ2-7	TRBD1	TRBV27	few	CASSLTGGGTYEQYF	TGTGCCAGCAGTCTAACAGGGGGCGGAACCTACGAGCAGTACTTC
TRBJ2-7	TRBD2	TRBV5-4	.	CASSMGLGSSYEQYF	TGTGCCAGCAGTATGGGACTAGGGAGCTCCTACGAGCAGTACTTC
TRBJ2-1	.	TRBV7-2	.	CASSPGTYNEQFF	TGTGCCAGCAGCCCCGGGACCTACAATGAGCAGTTCTTC
TRBJ2-1	.	TRBV6-5	few	CASSYSDQAGEQFF	TGTGCCAGCAGTTACTCGGATCAGGCAGGTGAGCAGTTCTTC
TRBJ2-1	TRBD2	TRBV27	.	CASSPSGRAVVFF	TGTGCCAGCAGTCCCAGCGGGAGGGCCGTCGTCTTCTTC
TRBJ2-7	TRBD1	TRBV27	.	CASSPGQGARYEQYF	TGTGCCAGCAGTCCCGGGCAGGGGGCTCGATACGAGCAGTACTTC
TRBJ1-4	.	TRBV21-1	.	CASSKRVGTGRNEKLFF	TGTGCCAGCAGCAAAAGGGTAGGGACAGGGCGTAATGAAAAACTGTTTTTT
TRBJ2-7	.	TRBV4-1	few	CASSQVSGVPYEQYF	TGCGCCAGCAGCCAAGTCTCAGGGGTCCCCTACGAGCAGTACTTC
TRBJ1-1	.	TRBV28	.	CASNSRDSTEAFF	TGTGCCAGCAACAGCAGGGATAGTACTGAAGCTTTCTTT
TRBJ2-3	.	TRBV5-4	.	CASSLVVNSPSTDTQYF	TGTGCCAGCAGCTTGGTGGTGAACTCTCCTAGCACAGATACGCAGTATTTT
TRBJ2-1	.	TRBV6-5	once	CASSYGGTENEQFF	TGTGCCAGCAGTTACGGCGGGACAGAAAATGAGCAGTTCTTC
TRBJ2-5	TRBD1	TRBV15	.	CATSHRGPGETQYF	TGTGCCACCAGCCACAGGGGGCCTGGAGAGACCCAGTACTTC
TRBJ2-2	.	TRBV30	.	CAWRRISNTGELFF	TGTGCCTGGAGGCGTATATCGAACACCGGGGAGCTGTTTTTT
TRBJ1-2	TRBD1	TRBV6-6	few	CASSYSPGQGYGYTF	TGTGCCAGCAGTTACTCCCCGGGACAGGGTTATGGCTACACCTTC
TRBJ2-7	.	TRBV27	.	CASSLGASYEQYF	TGTGCCAGCAGTTTAGGGGCCTCCTACGAGCAGTACTTC
TRBJ1-1	TRBD1	TRBV18	.	CASSPKQGTLNTEAFF	TGTGCCAGCTCACCTAAACAGGGGACCCTTAACACTGAAGCTTTCTTT
TRBJ2-7	TRBD2	TRBV7-2	once	CASSLYRWREISEQYF	TGTGCCAGCAGCTTGTACAGGTGGCGGGAGATTTCCGAGCAGTACTTC
TRBJ1-1	TRBD1	TRBV6-5	.	CASSYRGPNTEAFF	TGTGCCAGCAGTTACAGGGGGCCAAACACTGAAGCTTTCTTT
TRBJ2-7	.	TRBV10-3	.	CAISETDREAYEQYF	TGTGCCATCAGTGAGACTGACAGGGAGGCCTACGAGCAGTACTTC
TRBJ2-1	TRBD2	TRBV4-3	.	CASSLRGGNYLEQFF	TGCGCCAGCAGCCTCCGGGGGGGAAACTACCTTGAGCAGTTCTTC